The 23 T cell receptor beta chains given below trace back to one sample, sequenced in a study of T-cell reconstitution after alpha-beta-depleted transplantation in children listed by TCRdb under 2016. Library preparation was by PCR. These reads were obtained on an Illumina HiSeq 2500. TCR libraries were prepared with molecular barcoding, using unique molecular identifiers to normalize TCRbeta repertoire quantification. The raw public reads went through TCRdb reprocessing: fastp at Q25, MiXCR clone calling, in-frame beta chains kept. A single entry per CDR3 protein holds the most common genes and DNA from its merged rows. A total of roughly 90,000 distinct CDR3 sequences appear in this sample, about 12% of them only once. The ten biggest clones cover about 15% of the sample. Sequencing used PBMCs from the stem cell graft donor, obtained from the stem cell graft. These receptor sequences come from a human donor who donated a stem cell graft to a child with inherited bone marrow failure.

This rearrangement joins TRBV11-2 to TRBJ2-1; 7 bases line up with TRBD2. Trimming took 1 base from V and 3 from J; bases not matched to a gene: 6. The CDR3 is 16 amino acids. Germline values: CDR1 SGHAT, CDR2 FQNNGV. For the CDR3, the DNA is TGTGCCAGCAGCTTAGGAGCGGGGACCTTCTACAATGAGCAGTTCTTC. It encodes CASSLGAGTFYNEQFF. Complete variable domain (other parts from reference TRBV11-2 and TRBJ2-1): EAGVAQSPRYKIIEKRQSVAFWCNPISGHATLYWYQQILGQGPKLLIQFQNNGVVDDSQLPKDRFSAERLKGVDSTLKIQPAKLEDSAVYLCASSLGAGTFYNEQFFGPGTRLTVL.

This clonotype showed up many times. The chain links TRBV7-2 to TRBJ1-3; TRBD1 is a possible D gene (6 bases). The CDR3 covers 16 residues. The V and J ends lost 8 bases and 1 base respectively, with 18 bases between them. CDR1 and CDR2 (germline): SGHTA, FQGNSA. This chain's CDR3 is CASSPLGGASGNTIYF. The CDR3 bases are TGTGCCAGCTCACCATTGGGGGGGGCATCTGGAAACACCATATATTTT.

This clonotype appeared many times. The chain couples TRBV7-8 to TRBJ2-3; a possible D gene is TRBD2 (6 bases). Per germline, CDR1 SGHVS and CDR2 FQNEAQ. Trimming cost V 3 bases and J 0 bases, with 19 bases left between them. The CDR3 has 18 residues. CDR3 DNA sequence: TGTGCCAGCAGCTTGGAGGGACCGCTCCCTTCTAGCACAGATACGCAGTATTTT. This encodes CASSLEGPLPSSTDTQYF.

The chain employs TRBV7-6 and TRBJ2-1; 12 bases fit TRBD1. CDR3 size: 14 residues. Unmatched junction bases numbered 3, after V lost 5 bases and J lost 7 bases. CDR1 and CDR2 (germline): SGHVS, FNYEAQ. CDR3 in amino acids: CASSEGQGANEQFF. The CDR3, as DNA: TGTGCCAGCAGCGAGGGACAGGGGGCTAATGAGCAGTTCTTC. The complete variable domain, with remaining parts taken from reference TRBV7-6 and TRBJ2-1, reads GAGVSQSPRYKVTKRGQDVALRCDPISGHVSLYWYRQALGQGPEFLTYFNYEAQQDKSGLPNDRFSAERPEGSISTLTIQRTEQRDSAMYRCASSEGQGANEQFFGPGTRLTVL.

The V and J genes are TRBV20-1 and TRBJ2-2, with D perhaps matching TRBD1 (6 bases). Germline assignment: CDR1 DFQATT and CDR2 SNEGSKA (reference sequence). The V gene lost 4 bases and the J gene lost 4 bases, with 13 bases spanning the gap. The CDR3 contains 14 residues. CDR3 amino acids: CSAKDSSRTGELFF. The CDR3 bases are TGCAGTGCTAAGGACAGCTCGCGCACCGGGGAGCTGTTTTTT.

This clonotype was counted ten times or more. Compared with germline, one end of the junction differs, possibly owing to a read error. The rearrangement uses TRBV7-2 and TRBJ2-1; unclear D gene. The CDR3 has 15 residues. Germline CDR1 is SGHTA and CDR2 is FQGNSA. This CDR3 is CASSLVDSLNYEQFF. Written as DNA, the CDR3 is TGTGCCAGCAGCTTAGTAGATTCCCTCAATTATGAGCAGTTTTTC.

There are many counts of this clonotype. DNA for the CDR3: TGTGCCATCAGTGAGAGGGGAGACTATGGCTACACCTTC. Protein: CAISERGDYGYTF. This sequence joins TRBV10-3 and TRBJ1-2; possible D gene TRBD1, 5 bases. Between the trimmed V and J ends, which lost 2 bases and 3 bases, there was a span of 7 bases. The CDR3 sequence is 13 residues long. CDR1 and CDR2 from the germline V gene are ENHRY and SYGVKD.

This clonotype was seen repeatedly, ten times or more. The CDR3 coding sequence is TGTGCCAGCAGGGCCTGGGCCAGAAACACCGGGGAGCTGTTTTTT. The encoded protein is CASRAWARNTGELFF. The chain joins TRBV12-3 or TRBV12-4 to TRBJ2-2; D is undetermined. The CDR3 consists of 15 residues. V was trimmed by 6 bases and J by 2 bases, leaving 13 bases between them.

In this sample, this clonotype turned up many times. J is TRBJ2-5 and V is TRBV24-1, with unresolved D. The CDR3 consists of 13 residues. CDR1 is KGHDR and CDR2 is SFDVKD in the germline V gene. The V end lost 5 bases, the J end lost 4 bases, and 10 bases lay between the germline ends. CDR3 sequence: CATSAARTETQYF. For the CDR3, the DNA is TGTGCCACCAGTGCAGCGCGGACAGAGACCCAGTACTTC.

The table lists this clonotype with many counts. The chain is built from TRBV5-1 and TRBJ2-7; 7 positions agree with TRBD2. The CDR3 runs 14 residues. CDR1 and CDR2 (germline): SGHRS, YFSETQ. J lost 0 bases, V lost 5 bases, and 5 bases had no gene match. The CDR3 protein is CASRLERGSYEQYF. In DNA form, the CDR3 reads TGCGCCAGCAGGCTCGAGCGGGGCTCCTACGAGCAGTACTTC.

The chain uses TRBV7-8 and TRBJ2-3; 16 nucleotides match TRBD2. With 4 bases clipped from V and 5 bases from J, the junction kept 15 bases outside the gene matches. The CDR3 contains 20 residues. Germline V CDR1 and CDR2: SGHVS, FQNEAQ. Here the CDR3 reads CASSWLRGTSGGARVDTQYF. CDR3 sequence (DNA): TGTGCCAGCAGCTGGTTAAGAGGGACTAGCGGGGGGGCCAGGGTAGATACGCAGTATTTT.

This clonotype was observed once. V and J are TRBV12-5 and TRBJ1-2; no definite D call. With 0 bases removed from V and 4 bases from J, the gap between germline ends came to 6 bases. This CDR3 spans 13 amino acids. The germline gives CDR1 LGHNT, CDR2 FRNRAP. CDR3 bases: TGTGCTAGTGGTTTGGTCGGCCCCTATGGCTACACCTTC. Residues: CASGLVGPYGYTF.

This clonotype was seen many times. The chain employs TRBV5-1 and TRBJ2-3; tentative D call: TRBD2 (6 bases). The CDR3 length is 15 residues. Trimming cost V 3 bases and J 4 bases, with 15 bases left between them. The germline CDR1 and CDR2 sequences are SGHRS and YFSETQ. CDR3 DNA: TGCGCCAGCAGCTCGGGAGCAACGGACTCAGATACGCAGTATTTT. This gives the protein CASSSGATDSDTQYF. Full variable domain (rest looked up from reference TRBV5-1 and TRBJ2-3): KAGVTQTPRYLIKTRGQQVTLSCSPISGHRSVSWYQQTPGQGLQFLFEYFSETQRNKGNFPGRFSGRQFSNSRSEMNVSTLELGDSALYLCASSSGATDSDTQYFGPGTRLTVL.

This clonotype was counted ten times or more. The chain's CDR3 is CASSQDRQGEQFF. The CDR3, as DNA: TGTGCCAGCAGCCAAGATAGACAGGGCGAGCAGTTCTTC. The chain employs TRBV14 and TRBJ2-1; 7 bases line up with TRBD1. Germline-derived CDR1 and CDR2 are SGHDN and FVKESK. V lost 0 bases, J lost 10 bases, and 3 bases stayed unmatched. The length of the CDR3 is 13 residues.

This clonotype came up many times. The J gene is TRBJ1-2, the V gene TRBV5-5, with 7 bases matching TRBD1. CDR1 SGHKS and CDR2 YYEKEE come from the germline V gene (reference sequence). V was clipped by 4 bases and J by 4 bases; unmatched bases: 13. The CDR3 totals 16 residues. The CDR3 is CASSRVSGDSLYGYTF. CDR3 nucleotides: TGTGCCAGCAGCCGAGTTTCAGGGGACAGCCTCTATGGCTACACCTTC.

This clonotype has a count of ten or more. This sequence joins TRBV9 and TRBJ2-3; 11 bases fit TRBD2. Germline-derived CDR1 and CDR2 are SGDLS and YYNGEE. This CDR3 region has 17 residues. The trim removed 4 bases at V and 4 bases at J, leaving 11 bases unmatched. The CDR3 reads CASSPHGLAGEADTQYF. The CDR3 region has the DNA TGTGCCAGCAGCCCCCACGGACTAGCGGGTGAGGCAGATACGCAGTATTTT. The full variable domain, its missing parts supplied by reference TRBV9 and TRBJ2-3, is DSGVTQTPKHLITATGQRVTLRCSPRSGDLSVYWYQQSLDQGLQFLIQYYNGEERAKGNILERFSAQQFPDLHSELNLSSLELGDSALYFCASSPHGLAGEADTQYFGPGTRLTVL.

This clonotype appeared a few times. CDR3 sequence: CASSLKGLAGLETQYF. The DNA for the CDR3 is TGTGCCAGCAGCTTGAAGGGACTAGCGGGCCTGGAGACCCAGTACTTC. The chain uses TRBV5-4 and TRBJ2-5; 12 bases are shared with TRBD2. J lost 5 bases, V lost 1 base, and 6 bases had no gene match. This CDR3 has 16 residues. Germline CDR1 reads SGHNT; CDR2 reads YYREEE (reference sequence).

This clonotype was counted ten times or more. V gene TRBV3-1 combines with J gene TRBJ2-7; D tentatively fits TRBD1 or TRBD2 (5 bases each). Germline CDR1 reads LGHDT; CDR2 reads YNNKEL (reference sequence). This CDR3 contains 17 residues. Deletions cut 4 bases from V and 5 bases from J, with 24 bases between. CDR3 bases: TGTGCCAGCAGCCTCGGATTCGTTAAGGGACGCCTCCACGAGCAGTACTTC. This codes for CASSLGFVKGRLHEQYF.

This clonotype was found many times. The rearrangement uses TRBV28 and TRBJ2-7; 11 bases map to TRBD1. Per the germline V gene, CDR1 is MDHEN and CDR2 is SYDVKM. The CDR3 totals 12 residues. V lost 10 bases and J lost 5; bases outside the gene matches: 4. DNA of the CDR3: TGTGCCAAGGACAGGGGGCACCACGAGCAGTACTTC. Protein product: CAKDRGHHEQYF.

This chain connects TRBV20-1 to TRBJ1-4; no clear D. Germline V lookup: CDR1 DFQATT, CDR2 SNEGSKA (reference sequence). V was cut by 1 base and J by 5 bases, with 8 bases left in between. The CDR3 has 13 amino acids. CDR3 in amino acids: CSARGQTNEKLFF. CDR3 nucleotide sequence: TGCAGTGCTAGAGGGCAAACGAATGAAAAACTGTTTTTT.

The chain recombines TRBV19 with TRBJ1-1, with D uncertain. The CDR3 loop spans 15 amino acids. Trimming removed 5 bases at V and 4 bases at J, with 17 bases between. Germline CDR1 and CDR2: LNHDA and SQIVND (reference sequence). The DNA of the CDR3 is TGTGCCAGTAGTCCCGGGCCCGCAAAGGGCACTGAAGCTTTCTTT. Translation gives CASSPGPAKGTEAFF.

This clonotype has at least ten counts. The rearrangement links TRBV5-1 to TRBJ1-1, with D possibly TRBD1 on 6 matching bases. This CDR3 region has 15 residues. Per germline, CDR1 SGHRS and CDR2 YFSETQ. V was clipped by 3 bases and J by 5 bases, with 17 bases between them. CDR3 region: CASSYNLRGGTEAFF. The CDR3 DNA is TGCGCCAGCAGCTACAACCTCAGGGGAGGAACTGAAGCTTTCTTT.

This clonotype was observed at least ten times. The chain carries TRBV5-1 and TRBJ1-2, with D maybe TRBD1 (5 bases). The CDR3 is made up of 12 amino acids. Germline assignment: CDR1 SGHRS and CDR2 YFSETQ. V was clipped by 0 bases and J by 14 bases, with 14 bases between them. CDR3: CASSLGGRLKTF. The CDR3 DNA reads TGCGCCAGCAGCTTGGGGGGGAGATTGAAAACCTTC.